This section outlines one T cell receptor (beta chain) sequence together with its context. As yet, its antigen is unknown. The data were obtained in a study of Ad26.COV2.S vaccination and SARS-CoV-2 variants. At the level of the study: Ad26.COV2.S given intramuscularly, once or twice 56 days apart. Points from the study as a whole: It was found that vaccine and placebo recipients had similar non-spike TCR breadth.

The treatment is: about 20 received Ad26.COV2.S at low or high dose, single or two shots; about 5 received placebo; per-sample allocation not given. Each sample was drawn 63 days after the first injection (of vaccine or placebo). Immunization relied on an Ad26 vector, which expressed Wuhan-strain SARS-CoV-2 spike. Profiling relied on immunoSEQ multiplex PCR, and the TCRdb table lists in-frame clones only, not all of them. This repertoire shows roughly 510,000 clones, about 83% found once; its top ten account for roughly 13%. The clonotype comes from a person between 18 and 59 years old who received the Ad26.COV2.S COVID-19 vaccine or a placebo. Source: peripheral blood, taken in a trial of Ad26.COV2.S vaccine versus placebo.

The CDR3 loop reads CASSQDGLAVSTDTQYF. CDR3 coding DNA: TGCGCCAGCAGCCAGGACGGACTAGCGGTTAGCACAGATACGCAGTATTTT. V is TRBV5-1 and J is TRBJ2-3, with 10 bases fitting TRBD2. V shed 4 bases, J shed 0 bases, and the junction held 8 bases outside the gene matches. Per the germline V gene, CDR1 is SGHRS and CDR2 is YFSETQ. CDR3 length: 17 amino acids.